A single sample gave rise to the 11 T cell receptor beta chains below, sequenced in a study of circulating and synovial CD4+ cells in juvenile arthritis. Assay: immunoSEQ multiplex PCR; the TCRdb copy retains only in-frame clones and omits some. This table holds about 34,000 clones, 95% to 96% found once. The sample taken for sequencing was CD4+ T cells from blood. The receptors were gathered from a human donor with juvenile idiopathic arthritis.

V gene TRBV6-6 combines with J gene TRBJ1-2, with D possibly being TRBD1 (5 bases). Trimming cost V 3 bases and J 6 bases, with 11 bases left between them. This CDR3 contains 13 residues. CDR1 and CDR2 from the germline V gene are MNHNY and SVGAGI (reference sequence). CDR3: CASSYGRGNGYTF. The CDR3, as DNA: TGTGCCAGCAGTTATGGTCGGGGGAATGGCTACACCTTC.

The chain employs TRBV4-1 and TRBJ2-3; D might be TRBD1 (7 bases). The V gene lost 4 bases and the J gene lost 2 bases, with 19 bases spanning the gap. Germline assignment: CDR1 MGHRA and CDR2 YSYEKL. The CDR3 sequence is 17 residues long. CDR3 DNA sequence: TGCGCCAGCAGCCTCCAGGGGGGTAGCGGAAACACAGATACGCAGTATTTT. Amino acids: CASSLQGGSGNTDTQYF.

The chain uses TRBV6-6 and TRBJ1-4, with 8 bases matching TRBD1. The germline V gene has CDR1 MNHNY and CDR2 SVGAGI (reference sequence). J lost 6 bases, V lost 5 bases, and 2 bases had no gene match. The length of the CDR3 is 13 residues. The CDR3 coding sequence is TGTGCCAGCAGTCGGACAGGGTATGAAAAACTGTTTTTT. Encoded protein: CASSRTGYEKLFF.

The chain is built from TRBV28 and TRBJ2-7, with TRBD1 identical over 8 bases. Trimming at V came to 7 bases and at J to 1 base, leaving 18 bases not matched to a gene. Germline V gives CDR1 MDHEN, CDR2 SYDVKM. This CDR3 spans 18 amino acids. In nucleotides, the CDR3 is TGTGCCAGCACCACATCGGTAAAACAGGGGGTTGTGTCCTACGAGCAGTACTTC. As protein: CASTTSVKQGVVSYEQYF.

The rearrangement joins TRBV10-2 to TRBJ2-2; TRBD2 agrees at 8 bases. CDR3 length equals 15 residues. V was pared by 4 bases and J by 6 bases, with 7 bases of the junction left unmatched. From germline, CDR1 is WSHSY and CDR2 SAAADI. CDR3 sequence: CASSAREAGAGELFF. The CDR3 bases are TGCGCCAGCAGTGCGCGGGAGGCGGGGGCCGGGGAGCTGTTTTTT.

As DNA, the CDR3 is TGTGCCACCACCGAAGGGGCCCCGAATGAAAAACTGTTTTTT. Its translation: CATTEGAPNEKLFF. The chain employs TRBV6-6 and TRBJ1-4, with a tentative D call TRBD1 (5 bases). Germline values: CDR1 MNHNY, CDR2 SVGAGI (reference sequence). This CDR3 is built from 14 residues. V lost 10 bases to trimming and J lost 5 bases, with 17 bases between them.

The gene calls are TRBV9 and TRBJ1-2, with TRBD1 matching over 7 bases. The V and J ends lost 3 bases and 1 base, in that order; junction bases with no gene match: 3. Germline V lookup: CDR1 SGDLS, CDR2 YYNGEE. CDR3 length equals 14 residues. CDR3 bases: TGTGCCAGCAGCGCGCAGGGGGGTAACTATGGCTACACCTTC. Translating it yields CASSAQGGNYGYTF.

The J gene is TRBJ2-1, the V gene TRBV30; D gene unclear. Germline values: CDR1 GTSNPN, CDR2 SVGIG (reference sequence). The CDR3 length is 13 residues. V was shortened by 0 bases and J by 4 bases, with 7 bases between the two germline ends. The CDR3 nucleotides are TGTGCCTGGAGTGTTTTACAGTACAATGAGCAGTTCTTC. This sequence encodes CAWSVLQYNEQFF.

In its sample, this clone was seen a few times. For the CDR3, the DNA is TGTGCCAGCACTTCGGGACAGTCCAACTATGGCTACACCTTC. It is translated as CASTSGQSNYGYTF. The chain has TRBV19 and TRBJ1-2; 7 bases line up with TRBD1. Per the germline V gene, CDR1 is LNHDA and CDR2 is SQIVND (reference sequence). V lost 9 bases to trimming and J lost 2 bases; unmatched junction nucleotides: 9. The CDR3 covers 14 residues.

The table lists this clone with a count of one. The V gene is TRBV2, the J gene TRBJ2-7; 7 nucleotides line up with TRBD2. Trimming removed 6 bases from V and 6 bases from J; junction bases left unmatched: 2. The CDR3 consists of 11 residues. Germline loops: CDR1 SNHLY, CDR2 FYNNEI. CDR3 sequence (DNA): TGTGCCAGCAGGACTAGCACCGAGCAGTACTTC. Its protein is CASRTSTEQYF.

This chain joins TRBV4-2 and TRBJ2-2; TRBD2 is a possible D gene (6 bases). From germline, CDR1 is LGHNA and CDR2 YNFKEQ. There are 16 residues in the CDR3. The V gene lost 3 bases and the J gene lost 1 base, with 12 bases spanning the gap. The CDR3 bases are TGTGCCAGCAGCCAGGCCGCGGGAATGAACACCGGGGAGCTGTTTTTT. Translated, it gives CASSQAAGMNTGELFF.